This TCR beta chain was obtained from a study of blood T cell repertoires in COVID-19. Study at large: The United States, Italy and Spain provided the acute and convalescent COVID-19 samples.

Adults between about 18 and 95 years of age took part from under 30 US areas. Generated by immunoSEQ multiplex PCR, the TCRdb table keeps only in-frame clones and is missing some. The sample carries roughly 290,000 clones, approximately 85% recorded once. The sequence derives from a woman in her 30s who had recovered from COVID-19. The sequenced sample consisted of PBMCs or T cells enriched from blood (not recorded which).

The CDR3 DNA is TGTGCCAGCAGTTTAAACAGGGGGGGCACTGAAGCTTTCTTT. Its translation: CASSLNRGGTEAFF. V and J are TRBV28 and TRBJ1-1, with TRBD1 matching 8 bases. J was trimmed by 4 bases and V by 2 bases; bases with no gene match: 3. Germline CDR1 reads MDHEN; CDR2 reads SYDVKM. CDR3 length: 14 amino acids.